This T cell receptor beta chain was observed in a study of T cell repertoires in cytomegalovirus infection. Study-level information: CMV infection plus the matching HLA type was flagged by public TCR beta signatures. Regarding the study as a whole: Ex vivo responses were dominated by HLA-C-restricted CMV-specific TCR beta clonotypes.

CDR1 and CDR2 (germline): SGHVS, FNYEAQ. The CDR3 length is 14 residues. The ends were cut back, 5 bases at V and 3 bases at J, with 14 bases in the middle. In TCRdb, the reads were re-called with MiXCR into one record per CDR3 protein. The sample includes around 430,000 distinct CDR3 sequences, roughly 42% seen only once; the top ten take around 45%. For this clonotype: Its antigen is not known.

This specimen consisted of cultured PBMCs, obtained from culture after CMV antigen stimulation. V is TRBV7-6 and J is TRBJ2-7; D not resolved. The TCR sequence derives from a human donor in good health (CMV status not recorded). Some clones in this sample may be carry-over from other donors' samples. The CDR3 protein is CASSRRRIVYEQYF. The CDR3 DNA reads as TGTGCCAGCAGCCGCCGACGGATTGTCTACGAGCAGTACTTC.